This TCR beta chain was sequenced during a study of OX40 agonist ivuxolimab in advanced cancers. CDR1 and CDR2 from the germline V gene are LNHDA and SQIVND (reference sequence). The CDR3 is made up of 14 amino acids. J was trimmed by 0 bases and V by 4 bases; bases with no gene match: 3. Some clones are missing from TCRdb's copy, which holds only in-frame ones; the method was immunoSEQ multiplex PCR. The sample lists under 150,000 clones, 90% to 95% occurring once. This sequence was found in an adult with an advanced solid tumor such as melanoma, head and neck, liver or kidney cancer. This material consisted of CD4+ or CD8+ T cells sorted from blood, taken in a trial of the OX40 agonist ivuxolimab. The rearrangement links TRBV19 to TRBJ2-7, with 7 bases aligning to TRBD1. The CDR3 is CASSKTGTSYEQYF. CDR3 in DNA: TGTGCCAGTAGTAAGACAGGGACCTCCTACGAGCAGTACTTC.